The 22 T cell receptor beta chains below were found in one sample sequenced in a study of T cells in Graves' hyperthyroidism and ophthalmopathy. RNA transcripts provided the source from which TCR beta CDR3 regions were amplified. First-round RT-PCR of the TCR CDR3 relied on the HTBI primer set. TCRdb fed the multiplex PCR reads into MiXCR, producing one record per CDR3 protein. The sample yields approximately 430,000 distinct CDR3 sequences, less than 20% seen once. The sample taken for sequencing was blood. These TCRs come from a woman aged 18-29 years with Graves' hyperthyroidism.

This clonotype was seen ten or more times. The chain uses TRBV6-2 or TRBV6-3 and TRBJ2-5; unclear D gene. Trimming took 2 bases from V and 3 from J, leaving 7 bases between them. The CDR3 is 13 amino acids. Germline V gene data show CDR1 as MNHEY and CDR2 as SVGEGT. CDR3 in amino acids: CASSYLIEETQYF. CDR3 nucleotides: TGTGCCAGCAGTTACCTCATTGAAGAGACCCAGTACTTC.

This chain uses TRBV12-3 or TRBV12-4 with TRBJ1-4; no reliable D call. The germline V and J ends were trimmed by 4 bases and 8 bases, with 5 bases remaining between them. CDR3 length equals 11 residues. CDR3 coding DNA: TGTGCCAGCAGTTCAGGAGAAAAACTGTTTTTT. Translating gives CASSSGEKLFF.

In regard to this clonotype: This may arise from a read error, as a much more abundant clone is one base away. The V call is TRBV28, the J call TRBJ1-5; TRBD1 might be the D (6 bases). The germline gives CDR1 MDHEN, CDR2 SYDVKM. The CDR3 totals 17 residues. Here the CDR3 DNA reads TGTGCCGGCAGTCCCCGGTCGGGACACGGTGGCAATCAGCCCCAGCATTTT. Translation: CAGSPRSGHGGNQPQHF.

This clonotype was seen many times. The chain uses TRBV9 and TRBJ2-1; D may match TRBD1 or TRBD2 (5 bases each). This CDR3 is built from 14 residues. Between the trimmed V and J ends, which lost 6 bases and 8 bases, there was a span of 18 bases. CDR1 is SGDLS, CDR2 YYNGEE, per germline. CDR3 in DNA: TGTGCCAGCACCGGGACCTCGGCGGGCGATGAGCAGTTCTTC. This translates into CASTGTSAGDEQFF.

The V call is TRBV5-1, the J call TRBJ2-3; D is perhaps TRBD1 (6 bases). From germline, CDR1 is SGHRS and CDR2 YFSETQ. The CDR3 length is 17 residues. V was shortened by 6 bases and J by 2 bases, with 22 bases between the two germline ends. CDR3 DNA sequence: TGCGCCAGCAACGAAGACCCCGACAGGATTCACACAGATACGCAGTATTTT. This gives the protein CASNEDPDRIHTDTQYF. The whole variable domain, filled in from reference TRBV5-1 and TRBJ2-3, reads KAGVTQTPRYLIKTRGQQVTLSCSPISGHRSVSWYQQTPGQGLQFLFEYFSETQRNKGNFPGRFSGRQFSNSRSEMNVSTLELGDSALYLCASNEDPDRIHTDTQYFGPGTRLTVL.

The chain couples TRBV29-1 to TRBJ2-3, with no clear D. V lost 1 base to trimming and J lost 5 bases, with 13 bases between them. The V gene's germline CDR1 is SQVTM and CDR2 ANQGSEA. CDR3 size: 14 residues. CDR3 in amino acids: CSVEVKSIRDTQYF. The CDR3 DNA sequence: TGCAGCGTTGAAGTTAAATCGATTAGAGATACGCAGTATTTT.

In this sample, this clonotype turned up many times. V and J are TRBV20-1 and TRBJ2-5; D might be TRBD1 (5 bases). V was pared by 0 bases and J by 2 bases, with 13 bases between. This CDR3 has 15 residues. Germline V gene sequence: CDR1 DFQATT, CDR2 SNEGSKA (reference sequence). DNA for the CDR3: TGCAGTGCTAGAGATATCAACAAGGGGCAAGAGACCCAGTACTTC. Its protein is CSARDINKGQETQYF.

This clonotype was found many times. This CDR3 is CASSSGILNTEAFF. Here the CDR3 DNA reads TGTGCCAGCAGCTCCGGGATTTTGAACACTGAAGCTTTCTTT. The chain joins TRBV7-3 to TRBJ1-1; D gene ambiguous. V shed 4 bases and J shed 0 bases, with 9 bases lying between them. Germline V CDR1 and CDR2: SGHTA, FQGTGA. This CDR3 has 14 residues.

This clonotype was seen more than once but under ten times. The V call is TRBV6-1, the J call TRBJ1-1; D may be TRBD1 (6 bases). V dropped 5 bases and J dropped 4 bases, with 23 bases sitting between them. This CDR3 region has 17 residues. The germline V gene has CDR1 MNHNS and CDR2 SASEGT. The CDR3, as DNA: TGTGCCAGCAGTACCTCGGGTGGGTTAGGGGGGGCCACTGAAGCTTTCTTT. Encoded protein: CASSTSGGLGGATEAFF.

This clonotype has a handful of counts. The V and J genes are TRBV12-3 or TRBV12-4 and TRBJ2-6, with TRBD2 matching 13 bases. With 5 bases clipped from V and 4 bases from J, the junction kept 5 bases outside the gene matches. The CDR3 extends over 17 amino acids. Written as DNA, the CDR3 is TGTGCCAGCAGTCGCGGACTAGCGGGGGCAGGGGCCAACGTCCTGACTTTC. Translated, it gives CASSRGLAGAGANVLTF.

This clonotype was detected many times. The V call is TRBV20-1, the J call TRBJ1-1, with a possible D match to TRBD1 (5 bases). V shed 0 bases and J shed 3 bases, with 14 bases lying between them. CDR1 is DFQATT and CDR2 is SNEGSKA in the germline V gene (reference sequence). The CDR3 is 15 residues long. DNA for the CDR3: TGCAGTGCTAGAGATATTTTGAGGGGAGACACTGAAGCTTTCTTT. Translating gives CSARDILRGDTEAFF.

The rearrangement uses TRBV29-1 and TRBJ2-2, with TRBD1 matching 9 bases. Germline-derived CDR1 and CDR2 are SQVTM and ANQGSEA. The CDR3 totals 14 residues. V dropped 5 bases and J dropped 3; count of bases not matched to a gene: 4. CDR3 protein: CSVRRDRDTGELFF. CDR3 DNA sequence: TGCAGCGTTCGTAGGGACAGGGACACCGGGGAGCTGTTTTTT.

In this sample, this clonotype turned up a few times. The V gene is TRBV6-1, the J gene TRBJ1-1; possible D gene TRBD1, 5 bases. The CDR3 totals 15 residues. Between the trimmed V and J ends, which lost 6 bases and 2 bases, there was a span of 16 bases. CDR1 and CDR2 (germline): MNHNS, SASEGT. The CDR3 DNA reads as TGTGCCAGCAGCCCCAGCAGGGCGAGAAACACTGAAGCTTTCTTT. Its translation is CASSPSRARNTEAFF.

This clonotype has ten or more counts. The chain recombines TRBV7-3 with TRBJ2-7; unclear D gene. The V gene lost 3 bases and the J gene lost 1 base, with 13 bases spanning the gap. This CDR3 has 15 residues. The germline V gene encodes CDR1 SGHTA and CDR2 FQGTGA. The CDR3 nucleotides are TGTGCCAGCAGCTTGGACGCGCAAAGTTCCTACGAGCAGTACTTC. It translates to CASSLDAQSSYEQYF.

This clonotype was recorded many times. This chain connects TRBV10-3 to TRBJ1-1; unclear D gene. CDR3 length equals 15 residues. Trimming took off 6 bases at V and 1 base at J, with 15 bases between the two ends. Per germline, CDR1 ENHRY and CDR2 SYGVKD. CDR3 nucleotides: TGTGCCATCAGCTCCGGACGAGGATCGAACACTGAAGCTTTCTTT. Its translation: CAISSGRGSNTEAFF.

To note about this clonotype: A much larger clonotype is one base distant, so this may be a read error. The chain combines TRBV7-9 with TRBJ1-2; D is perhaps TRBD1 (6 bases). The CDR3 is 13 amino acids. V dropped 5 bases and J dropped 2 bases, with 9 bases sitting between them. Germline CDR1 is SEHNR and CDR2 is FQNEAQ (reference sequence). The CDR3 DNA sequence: TGTGCCAGCAGCCATGGACAGAACTATGGCTACACCTTC. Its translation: CASSHGQNYGYTF.

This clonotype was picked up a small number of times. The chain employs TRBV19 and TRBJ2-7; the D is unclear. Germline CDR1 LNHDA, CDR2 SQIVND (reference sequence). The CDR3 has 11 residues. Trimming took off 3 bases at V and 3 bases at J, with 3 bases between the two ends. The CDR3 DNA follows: TGTGCCAGTAGTATGGGCTACGAGCAGTACTTC. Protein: CASSMGYEQYF.

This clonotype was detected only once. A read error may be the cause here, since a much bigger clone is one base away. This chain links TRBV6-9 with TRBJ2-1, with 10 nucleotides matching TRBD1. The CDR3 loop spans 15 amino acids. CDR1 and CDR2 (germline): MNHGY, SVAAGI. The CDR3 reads CASSSRDRGYNEQSF. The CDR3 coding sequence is TGTGCCAGCAGTTCCCGGGACAGGGGTTACAATGAGCAGTCCTTC.

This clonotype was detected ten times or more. The CDR3 DNA reads TGTGCCAGCAGAATAGCGGGTGCCCTGAACGAGCAGTACTTC. This codes for CASRIAGALNEQYF. The chain is built from TRBV28 and TRBJ2-7; TRBD2 aligns across 7 bases. This CDR3 has 14 amino acids. V gave up 6 bases and J gave up 5 bases; unmatched junction bases: 10. CDR1 and CDR2 from the germline V gene are MDHEN and SYDVKM.

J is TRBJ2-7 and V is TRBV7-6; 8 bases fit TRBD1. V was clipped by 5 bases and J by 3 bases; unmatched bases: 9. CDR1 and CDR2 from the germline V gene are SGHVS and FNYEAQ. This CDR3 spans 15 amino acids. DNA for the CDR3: TGTGCCAGCAGCCAAGACTACAGGGGGAACTACGAGCAGTACTTC. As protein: CASSQDYRGNYEQYF.

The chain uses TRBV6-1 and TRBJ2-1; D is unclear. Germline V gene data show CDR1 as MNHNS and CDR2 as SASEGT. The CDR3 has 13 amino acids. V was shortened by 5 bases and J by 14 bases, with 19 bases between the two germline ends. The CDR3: CASSLSKAVPEFF. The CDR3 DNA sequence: TGTGCCAGCAGTCTCAGTAAGGCGGTGCCGGAGTTCTTC.

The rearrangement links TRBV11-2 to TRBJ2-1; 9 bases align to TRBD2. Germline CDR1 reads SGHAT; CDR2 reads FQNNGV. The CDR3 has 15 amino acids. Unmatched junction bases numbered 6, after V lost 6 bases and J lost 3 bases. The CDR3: CASRGSSGNYNEQFF. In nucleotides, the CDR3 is TGTGCCAGCAGGGGCTCTAGCGGGAACTACAATGAGCAGTTCTTC.